A selection of T cell receptor beta chains follows, all from one sample in a study of response to subunit inactivated influenza vaccine. Via MiXCR, TCRdb re-called the RT-PCR reads, giving one row per CDR3 protein. The sample shows some 570,000 distinct CDR3 sequences, 10% to 12% of them seen only once. The same data also contributed to another study, on T cells expressing NK-cell markers.

The specimen comprised PBMCs from blood, sampled on the day of vaccination. These receptors came from a man aged 50 or older who received an inactivated influenza vaccine. Each CDR3 is given with its conserved first and last residue. The D gene is left open where the match is weak. Not every row has a clone size; where given, it reads once, few, many or a size class.

D: TRBD2
V: TRBV4-3
J: TRBJ2-3
size: NA
DNA: TGCGCCAGCAGCCAAAGGAATCTAGCGGGGGGCACAGATACGCAGTATTTT
CDR3: CASSQRNLAGGTDTQYF

D: NA
V: TRBV2
J: TRBJ2-1
size: NA
DNA: TGTGCCAGCAGTGATGATCCGGTTGAGAACTCCTACAATGAGCAGTTCTTC
CDR3: CASSDDPVENSYNEQFF

D: TRBD2
V: TRBV7-2
J: TRBJ2-1
size: NA
DNA: TGTGCCAGCAGCCTACAGCGGGAAGGTGAGCAGTTCTTC
CDR3: CASSLQREGEQFF

D: NA
V: TRBV6-6
J: TRBJ2-1
size: NA
DNA: TGTGCCAGCAGTTCTGTACAGGGAGGGGAGCAGTTCTTC
CDR3: CASSSVQGGEQFF

D: NA
V: TRBV28
J: TRBJ2-1
size: NA
DNA: TGTGCCAGCACCGACACTAGCCACCCTGAGCAGTTCTTC
CDR3: CASTDTSHPEQFF

D: NA
V: TRBV10-3
J: TRBJ2-2
size: NA
DNA: TGTGCCATCAGTCGGGACTTCACCGGGGAGCTGTTTTTT
CDR3: CAISRDFTGELFF

D: NA
V: TRBV5-1
J: TRBJ2-1
size: NA
DNA: TGCGCCAGCAGCTTGGTTACAGGGACGGTTGAGCAGTTCTTC
CDR3: CASSLVTGTVEQFF

D: TRBD2
V: TRBV10-3
J: TRBJ2-1
size: NA
DNA: TGTGCCATCAGTGGGGGACTAGCGGCCGTTTACAATGAGCAGTTCTTC
CDR3: CAISGGLAAVYNEQFF

D: NA
V: TRBV7-9
J: TRBJ2-1
size: NA
DNA: TGTGCCAGCAGCTTACTTCCCGGGATTTCCTACAATGAGCAGTTCTTC
CDR3: CASSLLPGISYNEQFF

D: NA
V: TRBV5-1
J: TRBJ2-1
size: many
DNA: TGCGCCAGCAGCGTACCTCTCGCAGACGAGCAGTTCTTC
CDR3: CASSVPLADEQFF

D: TRBD2
V: TRBV28
J: TRBJ2-5
size: many
DNA: TGTGCCAGCAGTTTATCGGGTAGCGGGGGGGCCAGGATACAGTACTTC
CDR3: CASSLSGSGGARIQYF

D: NA
V: TRBV11-2
J: TRBJ2-1
size: NA
DNA: TGTGCCAGCAGCGCGCTGGGGGGCCCAAGCTACAATGAGCAGTTCTTC
CDR3: CASSALGGPSYNEQFF

D: NA
V: TRBV3-1
J: TRBJ1-4
size: few
DNA: TGTGCCAGCACCTCCTTGGGCGAAAAACTGTTTTTT
CDR3: CASTSLGEKLFF

D: TRBD2
V: TRBV5-1
J: TRBJ2-1
size: NA
DNA: TGCGCCAGCAGCGGAGGGACTAGCGGGAGGTACAATGAGCAGTTCTTC
CDR3: CASSGGTSGRYNEQFF

D: NA
V: TRBV6-1
J: TRBJ2-2
size: few
DNA: TGTGCCTCTAGAGACAAGTTCACCGGGGAGCTGTTTTTT
CDR3: CASRDKFTGELFF

D: TRBD1
V: TRBV25-1
J: TRBJ1-6
size: NA
DNA: TGTGCCAGCCACTCGACAGGGGGCTATTCACCCCTCCACTTT
CDR3: CASHSTGGYSPLHF

D: NA
V: TRBV15
J: TRBJ2-1
size: few
DNA: TGTGCCACCAGCAGAGATTATTCCGCGGGCAATGAGCAGTTCTTC
CDR3: CATSRDYSAGNEQFF

D: TRBD1
V: TRBV3-1
J: TRBJ2-5
size: once
DNA: TGTGCCAGCAGCCACCTTTACAGGGGACGGATTCAAGAGACCCAGTACTTC
CDR3: CASSHLYRGRIQETQYF